This TCR beta chain was retrieved from a study of CD8+ T cells in alopecia areata. For the study at large: The drug, oral tofacitinib, was given to treated patients at 5 to 10 mg twice daily. After 6 to 18 months of tofacitinib, follow-up continued 6 months off drug.

The CDR3 consists of 14 residues. The germline V gene has CDR1 SEHNR and CDR2 FQNEAQ (reference sequence). After removal of 3 bases from V and 5 bases from J, the junction contained 6 bases not matched to a gene. Those with alopecia areata gave lesional scalp punch biopsies and peripheral blood. A note on this clone: What it binds is not known.

Broader study findings: Resident alphabeta T cells of normal skin are also sequenced in scalp samples. Normal scalp showed lower clonality than lesional scalp, especially alopecia totalis/universalis.

RNA extraction and reverse transcription yielded cDNA as sequencing template. Generated by immunoSEQ multiplex PCR, the TCRdb table keeps only in-frame clones and is missing some. The table lists about 12,000 clones, more than 50% of them singletons. The sequencing sample was made of skin. The chain recombines TRBV7-9 with TRBJ1-2, with 7 nucleotides matching TRBD1. The receptor's source is a human donor with alopecia areata. The CDR3 DNA sequence: TGTGCCAGCAGCTTCGGGGACAGCTCTTATGGCTACACCTTC. Its protein product is CASSFGDSSYGYTF.